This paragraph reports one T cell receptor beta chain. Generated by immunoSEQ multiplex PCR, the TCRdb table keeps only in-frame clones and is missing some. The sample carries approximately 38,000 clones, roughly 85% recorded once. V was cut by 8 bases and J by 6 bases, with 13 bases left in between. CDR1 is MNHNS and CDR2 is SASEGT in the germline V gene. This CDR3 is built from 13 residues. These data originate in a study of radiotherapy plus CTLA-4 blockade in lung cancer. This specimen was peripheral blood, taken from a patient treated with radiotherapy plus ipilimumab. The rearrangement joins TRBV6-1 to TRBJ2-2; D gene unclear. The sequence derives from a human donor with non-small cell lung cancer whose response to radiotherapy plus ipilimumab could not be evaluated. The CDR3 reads CASEFLESGELFF. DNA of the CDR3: TGTGCCAGCGAGTTTTTAGAGTCCGGGGAGCTGTTTTTT.